The 32 T cell receptor beta chains below were found in one sample sequenced in a study of shared clonotypes between healthy human individuals. The assay was immunoSEQ multiplex PCR, and TCRdb's table has in-frame clones only and misses some. The sample has under 2,500,000 clones, under 97% seen once. The sequencing sample was made of naive CD4+ T cells sorted from blood. Specified subset: CD45RA+ positively selected. These receptors originate from a man aged 18 to 30 in good health.

The gene calls are TRBV11-2 and TRBJ2-7; TRBD1 matches 11 bases. The ends lost 5 bases at V and 3 bases at J; junction bases unmatched: 9. The CDR3 runs 16 residues. Germline V lookup: CDR1 SGHAT, CDR2 FQNNGV. The CDR3 coding sequence is TGTGCCAGCAGCCGATTCCGGGACAGGGGGGTCTACGAGCAGTACTTC. Translating it yields CASSRFRDRGVYEQYF. The entire variable domain, with the rest obtained from reference TRBV11-2 and TRBJ2-7, is as follows: EAGVAQSPRYKIIEKRQSVAFWCNPISGHATLYWYQQILGQGPKLLIQFQNNGVVDDSQLPKDRFSAERLKGVDSTLKIQPAKLEDSAVYLCASSRFRDRGVYEQYFGPGTRLTVT.

V and J are TRBV5-4 and TRBJ2-5, with TRBD1 matching over 7 bases. The CDR3 loop spans 14 amino acids. Germline CDR1 reads SGHNT; CDR2 reads YYREEE (reference sequence). V was pared by 3 bases and J by 4 bases, with 6 bases of the junction left unmatched. As DNA, the CDR3 is TGTGCCAGCAGCTCCGGGACAGTTGGAGAGACCCAGTACTTC. This encodes CASSSGTVGETQYF.

V and J are TRBV9 and TRBJ2-5; 7 bases are a match to TRBD2. Germline V gene sequence: CDR1 SGDLS, CDR2 YYNGEE. After removal of 0 bases from V and 2 bases from J, the junction contained 10 bases not matched to a gene. The CDR3 sequence is 17 residues long. The CDR3 nucleotides are TGTGCCAGCAGCGTAGGGTCTAGCGGACAACCGCAAGAGACCCAGTACTTC. Its protein is CASSVGSSGQPQETQYF.

The chain combines TRBV5-6 with TRBJ2-4; tentatively, D is TRBD1 (5 bases). Germline values: CDR1 SGHDT, CDR2 YYEEEE. The CDR3 spans 16 residues. V dropped 2 bases and J dropped 0 bases, with 12 bases sitting between them. DNA of the CDR3: TGTGCCAGCAGCTTTTTCAGGGATGCAGCCAAAAACATTCAGTACTTC. Translating gives CASSFFRDAAKNIQYF. Complete variable domain (other parts from reference TRBV5-6 and TRBJ2-4): DAGVTQSPTHLIKTRGQQVTLRCSPKSGHDTVSWYQQALGQGPQFIFQYYEEEERQRGNFPDRFSGHQFPNYSSELNVNALLLGDSALYLCASSFFRDAAKNIQYFGAGTRLSVL.

The V call is TRBV9, the J call TRBJ2-1; D is unresolved. Trimming pared 0 bases from V and 4 bases from J, leaving 11 bases between. CDR1 and CDR2 from the germline V gene are SGDLS and YYNGEE. The CDR3 is made up of 15 amino acids. This CDR3 reads CASSVALQSYNEQFF. CDR3 sequence (DNA): TGTGCCAGCAGCGTAGCTCTTCAGAGTTACAATGAGCAGTTCTTC.

This chain links TRBV7-6 with TRBJ2-1; D remains ambiguous. Germline V lookup: CDR1 SGHVS, CDR2 FNYEAQ. V gave up 4 bases and J gave up 0 bases, with 7 bases separating them. This CDR3 is built from 14 residues. CDR3 DNA: TGTGCCAGCAGCTGGCAAAGCTCCTACAATGAGCAGTTCTTC. Translation: CASSWQSSYNEQFF.

The table lists this clone with a count of one. V is TRBV6-5 and J is TRBJ2-7, with 8 bases aligning to TRBD1. The CDR3 is 15 residues long. V lost 5 bases, J lost 1 base, and 7 bases stayed unmatched. CDR1 is MNHEY, CDR2 SVGAGI, per germline. CDR3 nucleotide sequence: TGTGCCAGCAGTGCCGGGACAGGAGGTTCCTACGAGCAGTACTTC. Its protein product is CASSAGTGGSYEQYF.

The V call is TRBV5-1, the J call TRBJ1-4; D remains unclear. CDR3 length: 14 amino acids. V dropped 4 bases and J dropped 8 bases, with 15 bases sitting between them. Looked up from germline, CDR1 is SGHRS and CDR2 is YFSETQ. DNA for the CDR3: TGCGCCAGCAGCAACCGCCGCAAGGACGAAAAACTGTTTTTT. Its protein is CASSNRRKDEKLFF.

J is TRBJ2-7 and V is TRBV5-4; TRBD1 aligns across 7 bases. Germline V lookup: CDR1 SGHNT, CDR2 YYREEE (reference sequence). Trimming cost V 4 bases and J 3 bases; bases outside gene matches: 4. The CDR3 is made up of 13 amino acids. CDR3 loop: CASSPGQNYEQYF. DNA of the CDR3: TGTGCCAGCAGCCCGGGACAGAACTACGAGCAGTACTTC.

The CDR3 protein is CASGQGADYEQYF. As DNA, the CDR3 is TGCGCCAGCGGACAGGGGGCAGACTACGAGCAGTACTTC. The chain carries TRBV5-1 and TRBJ2-7, with 11 bases lining up with TRBD1. V lost 7 bases, J lost 3 bases, and 3 bases stayed unmatched. CDR1 and CDR2 (germline): SGHRS, YFSETQ. The length of the CDR3 is 13 residues.

This rearrangement joins TRBV5-1 to TRBJ2-2, with D unclear. Trimming took off 4 bases at V and 1 base at J, with 5 bases between the two ends. Germline V gene data show CDR1 as SGHRS and CDR2 as YFSETQ. The CDR3 spans 13 residues. The chain's CDR3 is CASSEGNTGELFF. The CDR3 region has the DNA TGCGCCAGCAGCGAAGGGAACACCGGGGAGCTGTTTTTT.

The V call is TRBV5-4, the J call TRBJ1-2; D unresolved. Trimming cost V 2 bases and J 3 bases, with 5 bases left between them. Germline-derived CDR1 and CDR2 are SGHNT and YYREEE (reference sequence). The CDR3 spans 12 residues. Written as DNA, the CDR3 is TGTGCCAGCAGCTTCGATTACTATGGCTACACCTTC. It specifies CASSFDYYGYTF.

The V and J genes are TRBV2 and TRBJ2-5; no firm D call. Deletions cut 0 bases from V and 0 bases from J, with 8 bases between. The CDR3 has 15 amino acids. Per germline, CDR1 SNHLY and CDR2 FYNNEI. The CDR3 DNA follows: TGTGCCAGCAGTGAAGCAGGGTTTTACCAAGAGACCCAGTACTTC. Encoded protein: CASSEAGFYQETQYF.

The chain links TRBV5-4 to TRBJ1-2; no firm D call. From germline, CDR1 is SGHNT and CDR2 YYREEE (reference sequence). CDR3 length: 13 residues. With 2 bases removed from V and 3 bases from J, the gap between germline ends came to 8 bases. The CDR3 reads CASSFWWDYGYTF. The DNA of the CDR3 is TGTGCCAGCAGCTTCTGGTGGGACTATGGCTACACCTTC. Complete variable domain (other parts from reference TRBV5-4 and TRBJ1-2): ETGVTQSPTHLIKTRGQQVTLRCSSQSGHNTVSWYQQALGQGPQFIFQYYREEENGRGNFPPRFSGLQFPNYSSELNVNALELDDSALYLCASSFWWDYGYTFGSGTRLTVV.

With regard to this clone: Other DNA sequences in this specimen translate into the identical CDR3. J is TRBJ2-3 and V is TRBV5-1; TRBD2 matches at 8 bases. The CDR3 runs to 15 residues. Germline V gene sequence: CDR1 SGHRS, CDR2 YFSETQ. J lost 3 bases, V lost 0 bases, and 3 bases had no gene match. The CDR3 sequence is CASSLAGGPTDTQYF. CDR3 nucleotides: TGCGCCAGCAGCTTGGCGGGGGGGCCTACAGATACGCAGTATTTT.

As for this clone: The sample holds other DNA sequences that translate to the same CDR3. The V and J genes are TRBV5-1 and TRBJ1-6, with 8 bases identical to TRBD1. The CDR3 consists of 15 residues. Germline trimming cut 1 base from V and 8 bases from J; bases unmatched to any gene: 5. Germline loops: CDR1 SGHRS, CDR2 YFSETQ. In DNA form, the CDR3 reads TGCGCCAGCAGCTTGAGGCCAGGGGGCGATTCACCCCTCCACTTT. Translation: CASSLRPGGDSPLHF. Combining the CDR3 with reference TRBV5-1 and TRBJ1-6 gives the whole variable domain KAGVTQTPRYLIKTRGQQVTLSCSPISGHRSVSWYQQTPGQGLQFLFEYFSETQRNKGNFPGRFSGRQFSNSRSEMNVSTLELGDSALYLCASSLRPGGDSPLHFGNGTRLTVT.

This rearrangement joins TRBV5-4 to TRBJ2-5; possible D gene TRBD2, 7 bases. Per the germline V gene, CDR1 is SGHNT and CDR2 is YYREEE (reference sequence). This CDR3 comprises 16 residues. V lost 6 bases, J lost 5 bases, and 23 bases lay in between. Here the CDR3 reads CASNTHGGGSRETQYF. In DNA, the CDR3 is TGTGCCAGCAATACCCACGGGGGCGGGAGCCGGGAGACCCAGTACTTC.

This chain links TRBV28 with TRBJ1-2; a possible D gene is TRBD1 (5 bases). Between the trimmed V and J ends, which lost 5 bases and 7 bases, there was a span of 20 bases. In germline, CDR1 is MDHEN, CDR2 SYDVKM. CDR3 length: 15 amino acids. DNA of the CDR3: TGTGCCAGCAGTCGTCCTGTAGGGGCCCAAGGTGGCTACACCTTC. This translates into CASSRPVGAQGGYTF.

The DNA of the CDR3 is TGCGCCAGCAGTCAATCCCTTCTCGGGCCGGGCACCGGGGAGCTGTTTTTT. Amino acid sequence: CASSQSLLGPGTGELFF. The chain carries TRBV23-1 and TRBJ2-2; no clear D. TRBV23-1 is an ORF, with its function uncertain. The CDR3 has 17 residues. Trimming cost V 0 bases and J 4 bases, with 15 bases left between them.

DNA for the CDR3: TGTGCCAGCAGCTTACGGACAGGGGGGCACACTGAAGCTTTCTTT. It codes for CASSLRTGGHTEAFF. The chain combines TRBV5-6 with TRBJ1-1; 10 bases are shared with TRBD1. The ends lost 2 bases at V and 3 bases at J; junction bases unmatched: 4. The CDR3 has 15 amino acids. The germline V gene encodes CDR1 SGHDT and CDR2 YYEEEE. Looking up the rest from reference TRBV5-6 and TRBJ1-1 gives the full variable domain: DAGVTQSPTHLIKTRGQQVTLRCSPKSGHDTVSWYQQALGQGPQFIFQYYEEEERQRGNFPDRFSGHQFPNYSSELNVNALLLGDSALYLCASSLRTGGHTEAFFGQGTRLTVV.

The genes are TRBV5-1 and TRBJ1-3; unclear D gene. Germline assignment: CDR1 SGHRS and CDR2 YFSETQ. V was shortened by 5 bases and J by 2 bases, with 17 bases between the two germline ends. The CDR3 contains 16 residues. CDR3 residues: CASSSPGGRAGNTIYF. CDR3 nucleotide sequence: TGCGCCAGCAGTTCCCCGGGAGGAAGAGCTGGAAACACCATATATTTT.

This sequence joins TRBV28 and TRBJ2-3; D is unclear. The CDR3 consists of 12 residues. The V gene's germline CDR1 is MDHEN and CDR2 SYDVKM. V lost 7 bases and J lost 6, with 11 bases in between. Here the CDR3 reads CASTSDVDTQYF. The CDR3 bases are TGTGCCAGCACCTCCGATGTTGATACGCAGTATTTT.

This clone was observed once. The rearrangement links TRBV5-6 to TRBJ1-3; D is undetermined. This CDR3 is built from 14 residues. V was trimmed by 0 bases and J by 2 bases, leaving 6 bases between them. Germline lookup yields CDR1 SGHDT and CDR2 YYEEEE. The CDR3 DNA follows: TGTGCCAGCAGCTTGGGAGGGACTGGAAACACCATATATTTT. Its protein is CASSLGGTGNTIYF.

The genes are TRBV2 and TRBJ1-4, with 8 bases aligning to TRBD1. The V gene end was trimmed by 7 bases and the J gene end by 5 bases; junction bases not matched to a gene: 3. The germline V gene encodes CDR1 SNHLY and CDR2 FYNNEI. The CDR3 covers 13 residues. The CDR3 DNA reads as TGTGCCAGCAAGGACAGGGTAAATGAAAAACTGTTTTTT. As protein: CASKDRVNEKLFF.

This chain links TRBV6-1 with TRBJ2-7; weak D call: TRBD2 (6 bases). The V end lost 11 bases, the J end lost 2 bases, and 19 bases lay between the germline ends. The V gene's germline CDR1 is MNHNS and CDR2 SASEGT. This CDR3 comprises 14 residues. CDR3 loop: CASRGGKRPYEQYF. CDR3 DNA sequence: TGTGCCTCCCGCGGAGGGAAACGGCCCTACGAGCAGTACTTC.

Note on this clone: Other DNA sequences in this specimen translate into the identical CDR3. The J gene is TRBJ1-5, the V gene TRBV28, with TRBD1 as a possible D gene (5 bases). This CDR3 is 15 amino acids long. CDR1 is MDHEN and CDR2 is SYDVKM in the germline V gene. The V and J ends lost 3 bases and 4 bases respectively, with 13 bases between them. In nucleotides, the CDR3 is TGTGCCAGCAGTTTCCCAGGGAGGGGTAATCAGCCCCAGCATTTT. It codes for CASSFPGRGNQPQHF.

V gene TRBV5-1 combines with J gene TRBJ2-1; 9 bases match TRBD2. The J segment lost 5 bases and the V segment lost 1 base, leaving 10 bases of the junction unmatched. The CDR3 is 17 residues long. Germline V gene lookup returns CDR1 SGHRS and CDR2 YFSETQ. Here the CDR3 DNA reads TGCGCCAGCAGCTTGTATCTTTTGGCTAGCGGGGACAATGAGCAGTTCTTC. Protein: CASSLYLLASGDNEQFF.

CDR3 region: CASSDGGQPQHF. The CDR3, as DNA: TGTGCCAGCAGCGACGGGGGTCAGCCCCAGCATTTT. The V gene is TRBV9, the J gene TRBJ1-5, with TRBD1 as a possible D gene (5 bases). The germline V gene encodes CDR1 SGDLS and CDR2 YYNGEE. The CDR3 is made up of 12 amino acids. With 3 bases removed from V and 6 bases from J, the gap between germline ends came to 7 bases.

The V and J genes are TRBV30 and TRBJ1-5, with D possibly being TRBD1 (5 bases). Trimming stripped 2 bases from V and 6 bases from J, with 14 bases between. Germline CDR1 and CDR2: GTSNPN and SVGIG (reference sequence). The CDR3 extends over 14 amino acids. CDR3 DNA: TGTGCCTGGAGTTCTCAGGGAGGGCGTCAGCCCCAGCATTTT. It encodes CAWSSQGGRQPQHF.

The chain combines TRBV27 with TRBJ1-5; 7 bases map to TRBD1. Germline CDR1 reads MNHEY; CDR2 reads SMNVEV (reference sequence). The CDR3 has 16 residues. V dropped 5 bases and J dropped 1; count of bases not matched to a gene: 8. CDR3 bases: TGTGCCAGCAGTACTCGGTGGGGACAGAGCAATCAGCCCCAGCATTTT. Protein product: CASSTRWGQSNQPQHF.

The V call is TRBV9, the J call TRBJ1-2; 7 bases are a match to TRBD1. From germline, CDR1 is SGDLS and CDR2 YYNGEE. CDR3 size: 16 residues. After removal of 0 bases from V and 6 bases from J, the junction contained 11 bases not matched to a gene. CDR3: CASSVDYRGPADGYTF. In DNA form, the CDR3 reads TGTGCCAGCAGCGTAGATTACAGGGGTCCCGCGGATGGCTACACCTTC.

V usage is TRBV7-8 and J usage is TRBJ1-6; D remains unclear. The germline gives CDR1 SGHVS, CDR2 FQNEAQ. The CDR3 length is 15 residues. Trimming took off 2 bases at V and 0 bases at J, with 5 bases between the two ends. The CDR3 region is CASSLMSSYNSPLHF. Written as DNA, the CDR3 is TGTGCCAGCAGCTTAATGAGCTCCTATAATTCACCCCTCCACTTT.